These T cell receptor beta chains were read from a single sample in a study of Graves' ophthalmopathy and Graves' hyperthyroidism. TCRdb re-called the multiplex PCR reads through MiXCR, storing one row per CDR3 protein. The sample has about 390,000 distinct CDR3 sequences, approximately 18% seen once; the top ten hold approximately 2.4%. Sequencing was done on a sample of peripheral blood. The receptors were gathered from an adult woman with stable Graves' hyperthyroidism. Both conserved end residues are part of each CDR3. The D gene is left open where the match is weak. Only part of the rows carry a size: once, few, many, or a class if the clone is expanded.

abundance	d_gene	v_gene	j_gene	CDR3aa	CDR3nt
many	-	TRBV9	TRBJ1-6	CASSVGGGLNSPLHF	TGTGCCAGCAGCGTAGGAGGGGGGTTGAATTCACCCCTCCACTTT
few	TRBD1	TRBV4-1	TRBJ2-5	CASSPIIMKDRGHRGTQYF	TGCGCCAGCAGCCCGATTATAATGAAGGACAGGGGGCATCGGGGGACCCAGTACTTC
many	TRBD1	TRBV29-1	TRBJ1-1	CSAGTGSEAFF	TGCAGCGCTGGGACAGGGTCTGAAGCTTTCTTT
many	-	TRBV29-1	TRBJ2-5	CSAGRQQETQYF	TGCAGCGCCGGACGGCAACAAGAGACCCAGTACTTC
many	-	TRBV11-2	TRBJ2-4	CASSLDQWTTGTLAKNIQYF	TGTGCCAGCAGCTTAGATCAGTGGACGACAGGTACCCTAGCCAAAAACATTCAGTACTTC
few	-	TRBV28	TRBJ2-4	CASSFRWEVKNIKYF	TGTGCCAGCAGTTTTCGATGGGAGGTCAAAAACATTAAGTACTTC
-	TRBD1	TRBV4-3	TRBJ1-2	CASSQADRGDGYTF	TGCGCCAGCAGCCAAGCCGACAGGGGAGATGGCTACACCTTC
-	TRBD2	TRBV28	TRBJ2-5	CASSLGRVIQETQYF	TGTGCCAGCAGTTTAGGGAGGGTAATTCAAGAGACCCAGTACTTC
few	-	TRBV11-2	TRBJ2-7	CASSLEPPWLAESYEQYF	TGTGCCAGCAGCTTAGAACCCCCCTGGCTAGCCGAGTCATACGAGCAGTACTTC
many	-	TRBV12-3/TRBV12-4	TRBJ1-1	CASSYDRKAFF	TGTGCCAGCAGCTACGACAGAAAAGCTTTCTTT
-	-	TRBV28	TRBJ2-7	CASSLSEGQYF	TGTGCCAGCAGTTTATCCGAGGGGCAGTACTTC
many	TRBD2	TRBV7-6	TRBJ2-7	CASSSSGSSYEQYF	TGTGCCAGCAGCTCTAGCGGGAGCTCCTACGAGCAGTACTTC
many	-	TRBV28	TRBJ2-7	CASSLRDSLIF	TGTGCCAGCAGTTTAAGGGACTCGCTCATCTTC
-	-	TRBV7-2	TRBJ2-7	CASSLAGGPEQYF	TGTGCCAGCAGCTTAGCGGGGGGGCCCGAGCAGTACTTC
many	-	TRBV7-9	TRBJ1-2	CASSHPGNNYGYTF	TGTGCCAGCAGCCATCCGGGAAATAACTATGGCTACACCTTC
-	TRBD1	TRBV27	TRBJ1-1	CASRWTGGALGTEAFF	TGTGCCAGCAGATGGACAGGGGGCGCATTGGGCACTGAAGCTTTCTTT
many	TRBD1	TRBV27	TRBJ2-5	CASSNLGTGGWETQYF	TGTGCCAGCAGTAACCTTGGGACAGGGGGGTGGGAGACCCAGTACTTC
many	-	TRBV6-2/TRBV6-3	TRBJ1-5	CASGKGSAQPQHF	TGTGCCAGCGGAAAGGGGTCGGCTCAGCCCCAGCATTTT
many	TRBD1	TRBV12-3/TRBV12-4	TRBJ1-1	CASRRQGRGEAFF	TGTGCCAGCAGACGACAGGGTAGGGGTGAAGCTTTCTTT
many	TRBD1	TRBV7-8	TRBJ2-7	CASSPMGQGSYEQYF	TGTGCCAGCAGCCCCATGGGACAGGGGTCGTACGAGCAGTACTTC
many	TRBD1	TRBV27	TRBJ1-5	CASGPRGQNQPQHF	TGTGCCAGCGGCCCCAGGGGGCAGAATCAGCCCCAGCATTTT
few	TRBD2	TRBV20-1	TRBJ2-7	CSARDRLAGGEQYF	TGCAGTGCTAGAGATCGACTAGCGGGAGGCGAGCAGTATTTC
many	TRBD2	TRBV4-1	TRBJ2-7	CASSHAGGVHEQYF	TGCGCCAGCAGCCACGCGGGGGGAGTCCACGAGCAGTACTTC
many	TRBD1	TRBV6-1	TRBJ2-2	CASRIQGKGSNTGELFF	TGTGCCAGCAGAATACAGGGGAAAGGCTCGAACACCGGGGAGCTGTTTTTT
-	-	TRBV11-1	TRBJ2-7	CASSLDRGGGKNEQYF	TGTGCCAGCAGCTTAGACCGAGGAGGAGGAAAAAACGAGCAGTACTTC
many	TRBD1	TRBV20-1	TRBJ1-2	CSARGGRAGGANYGYTF	TGCAGTGCTAGAGGGGGTCGGGCAGGGGGCGCGAACTATGGCTACACCTTC